This TCR beta chain came from a study of T cell repertoires in cytomegalovirus infection. General observations from the study: Identification of carriers of CMV plus the relevant HLA was performed using cumulative public TCR beta family frequency.

The CDR3 totals 13 residues. The germline V gene has CDR1 SGHTA and CDR2 FQGTGA. V was pared by 5 bases and J by 4 bases, with 9 bases between. TCRdb reprocessed the reads via MiXCR and lists one record per CDR3 protein. Here the sample spans 250,000 to 300,000 distinct CDR3 sequences, about 20% being singletons. Details on this clonotype: Its antigen is not identified.

The material sequenced was cultured PBMCs, taken from culture after CMV antigen stimulation. V gene TRBV7-3 combines with J gene TRBJ1-3; D remains ambiguous. This receptor was identified in a human donor in good health (CMV status not recorded). Some clones in this sample may be carry-over from other donors' samples. CDR3 sequence reads: CASSPTLGNTIYF. CDR3 in DNA: TGTGCCAGCAGCCCCACCCTAGGAAACACCATATATTTT.